One and the same sample provided the 21 T cell receptor beta chains below, sequenced in a study of T cells in Graves' hyperthyroidism and ophthalmopathy. TCR beta CDR3 sequences were amplified from RNA transcripts. HTBI primers were employed in a first-round RT-PCR of the TCR CDR3. TCRdb fed the multiplex PCR reads into MiXCR, producing one record per CDR3 protein. In the table there are some 740,000 distinct CDR3 sequences, 13% to 15% of which are singletons. Sequencing was carried out using blood. These TCRs come from a woman under 30 with Graves' hyperthyroidism.

This clonotype has at least ten counts. This chain links TRBV20-1 with TRBJ2-7, with 9 bases fitting TRBD1. CDR1 is DFQATT, CDR2 SNEGSKA, per germline (reference sequence). The CDR3 loop spans 15 amino acids. The junction had 10 bases not matched to a gene; V was cut back by 6 bases and J by 1 base. The CDR3 is CSAPTGTGYSYEQYF. The CDR3 coding sequence is TGCAGTGCGCCTACCGGGACAGGGTATTCCTACGAGCAGTACTTC.

The chain employs TRBV7-9 and TRBJ2-1; 9 bases map to TRBD2. CDR3 length equals 15 residues. With V trimmed by 4 bases and J by 2 bases, 3 bases remained unmatched. Germline V gene lookup returns CDR1 SEHNR and CDR2 FQNEAQ (reference sequence). The CDR3: CASSSQREAYNEQFF. The CDR3 bases are TGTGCCAGCAGCTCCCAGCGGGAGGCCTACAATGAGCAGTTCTTC.

This clonotype appeared a few times. In DNA form, the CDR3 reads TGTGCCAGCAGTGACGGTATCTCCTACAATGAGCAGTTCTTC. As protein: CASSDGISYNEQFF. This sequence joins TRBV2 and TRBJ2-1; D is unclear. This CDR3 comprises 14 residues. Germline V lookup: CDR1 SNHLY, CDR2 FYNNEI. Trimming shortened V by 3 bases and J by 0 bases, and 6 bases separated the two germline ends.

This clonotype appeared a few times. Compared with germline, one end of the junction differs, possibly owing to a read error. V usage is TRBV7-9 and J usage is TRBJ2-4, with D tentatively TRBD2 (5 bases). Germline V CDR1 and CDR2: SEHNR, FQNEAQ (reference sequence). This CDR3 region has 14 residues. The CDR3 DNA reads TGTGCCAGCAGCTTAAGGGAGTCCAAAAACACTCAGTACTTC. This gives the protein CASSLRESKNTQYF.

This clonotype came up many times. V is TRBV4-3 and J is TRBJ2-7; a weak D match, TRBD1 (8 bases). There are 15 residues in the CDR3. Per the germline V gene, CDR1 is LGHNA and CDR2 is YSLEER. Trimming cost V 3 bases and J 2 bases, with 14 bases left between them. The CDR3 nucleotides read TGCGCCAGCAGCCACGGACAGGGAGGGGCCTACGAGCAGTACTTC. It encodes CASSHGQGGAYEQYF.

In this sample, this clonotype turned up many times. The chain joins TRBV18 to TRBJ1-1; D might be TRBD1 (5 bases). The V end was cut by 6 bases, the J end by 0 bases, with 8 bases between. Germline CDR1 and CDR2: KGHSH and LQKENI. The CDR3 runs 13 residues. The DNA for the CDR3 is TGTGCCAGCTCCAGGGTTATGAACACTGAAGCTTTCTTT. Protein: CASSRVMNTEAFF.

This clonotype was recorded a few times. This chain joins TRBV7-9 and TRBJ2-4; 10 bases are a match to TRBD1. The CDR3 is 14 amino acids. The ends lost 5 bases at V and 8 bases at J; junction bases unmatched: 6. The germline gives CDR1 SEHNR, CDR2 FQNEAQ (reference sequence). Written as DNA, the CDR3 is TGTGCCAGCAGCGCGGGACAGGGGTGGCACATTCAGTACTTC. This encodes CASSAGQGWHIQYF.

This clonotype has a count of ten or more. The rearrangement uses TRBV7-9 and TRBJ1-1, with 9 bases that match TRBD1. The CDR3 contains 17 residues. V was pared by 1 base and J by 4 bases, with 10 bases of the junction left unmatched. Germline CDR1 reads SEHNR; CDR2 reads FQNEAQ (reference sequence). The CDR3 reads CASSLEGGTGHGTEAFF. The CDR3 region has the DNA TGTGCCAGCAGCTTAGAGGGGGGGACAGGGCATGGCACTGAAGCTTTCTTT.

This clonotype was observed a few times. This sequence joins TRBV7-2 and TRBJ1-1, with D possibly TRBD1 on 5 matching bases. The germline V and J ends were trimmed by 5 bases and 1 base, with 14 bases remaining between them. Germline CDR1 reads SGHTA; CDR2 reads FQGNSA. This CDR3 has 15 amino acids. The CDR3 sequence: CASSPGYWGNTEAFF. For the CDR3, the DNA is TGTGCCAGCAGCCCAGGGTATTGGGGGAACACTGAAGCTTTCTTT.

There are many counts of this clonotype. The rearrangement uses TRBV2 and TRBJ2-3, with TRBD2 as a possible D gene (5 bases). V was shortened by 7 bases and J by 0 bases, with 11 bases between the two germline ends. CDR1 and CDR2 from the germline V gene are SNHLY and FYNNEI. The CDR3 is 14 residues long. The CDR3 DNA is TGTGCCAGCAAGCGAGCGGCTAGCACAGATACGCAGTATTTT. It is translated as CASKRAASTDTQYF.

The CDR3 sequence is CASSLVVGGENIQYF. Here the CDR3 DNA reads TGTGCCAGCAGCTTAGTAGTTGGGGGCGAAAACATTCAGTACTTC. The genes are TRBV7-2 and TRBJ2-4; D perhaps matches TRBD1 (6 bases). This CDR3 comprises 15 residues. With 1 base removed from V and 5 bases from J, the gap between germline ends came to 12 bases. CDR1 and CDR2 from the germline V gene are SGHTA and FQGNSA.

The chain couples TRBV9 to TRBJ2-7; D gene uncertain. The CDR3 is 14 residues long. Germline CDR1 is SGDLS and CDR2 is YYNGEE. V gave up 0 bases and J gave up 1 base, with 8 bases separating them. The CDR3, as DNA: TGTGCCAGCAGCGTAGGGCGGTTGTCCTACGAGCAGTACTTC. It codes for CASSVGRLSYEQYF.

The chain employs TRBV19 and TRBJ1-1; TRBD1 matches 10 bases. Germline values: CDR1 LNHDA, CDR2 SQIVND (reference sequence). J gave up 0 bases and V 7 bases, and 11 bases lay outside the gene matches. The CDR3 is 17 amino acids. In nucleotides, the CDR3 is TGTGCCAGTATACTCGCAGGGGACAGGGGAGTGAACACTGAAGCTTTCTTT. It codes for CASILAGDRGVNTEAFF.

The V and J genes are TRBV7-9 and TRBJ1-1; D perhaps matches TRBD1 (6 bases). CDR3 length: 17 residues. V was pared by 5 bases and J by 4 bases, with 23 bases between. Germline V lookup: CDR1 SEHNR, CDR2 FQNEAQ (reference sequence). The CDR3 loop is CASSATGLTRLVTEAFF. The CDR3 region has the DNA TGTGCCAGCAGCGCGACAGGTCTAACGAGATTGGTCACTGAAGCTTTCTTT.

This clonotype was seen a few times. The chain carries TRBV12-3 or TRBV12-4 and TRBJ1-3; a weak D match, TRBD1 (5 bases). The V gene lost 4 bases and the J gene lost 0 bases, with 10 bases spanning the gap. This CDR3 spans 15 amino acids. For the CDR3, the DNA is TGTGCCAGCAGTTGGGACGGATTCTCTGGAAACACCATATATTTT. Translation: CASSWDGFSGNTIYF.

This clonotype was seen only a few times. A much larger clone lies a single base off, so this may be a read error. This chain uses TRBV6-2 or TRBV6-3 with TRBJ1-2; D call uncertain. CDR3 length: 11 amino acids. Per germline, CDR1 MNHEY and CDR2 SVGEGT. In DNA form, the CDR3 reads TGTGCCAGCAGCGACCGCTATGGCCACACCTTC. It is translated as CASSDRYGHTF.

This clonotype was picked up many times. The chain employs TRBV18 and TRBJ2-1; tentatively, D is TRBD1 or TRBD2 (5 bases each). V lost 3 bases and J lost 7, with 19 bases in between. Germline CDR1 and CDR2: KGHSH and LQKENI. There are 16 residues in the CDR3. The CDR3 DNA sequence: TGTGCCAGCTCACCCCCGGAGCCAGGGTGGGGGAATGAGCAGTTCTTC. This encodes CASSPPEPGWGNEQFF.

This clonotype was observed at least ten times. J is TRBJ2-3 and V is TRBV10-3; no clear D. The CDR3 is 12 amino acids. Trimming took off 4 bases at V and 2 bases at J, with 4 bases between the two ends. The germline gives CDR1 ENHRY, CDR2 SYGVKD. The CDR3 DNA is TGTGCCATCAGTGGACCCACAGATACGCAGTATTTT. It encodes CAISGPTDTQYF.

The rearrangement links TRBV24-1 to TRBJ2-1; a weak D match, TRBD1 (6 bases). Deletions cut 4 bases from V and 0 bases from J, with 12 bases between. CDR1 and CDR2 (germline): KGHDR, SFDVKD. This CDR3 is built from 16 residues. This chain's CDR3 is CATSDNRGGSYNEQFF. Written as DNA, the CDR3 is TGTGCCACCAGTGACAACCGAGGGGGCTCCTACAATGAGCAGTTCTTC.

As for this clonotype: Since a much larger clone is just one base distant, this may be a read error. The genes are TRBV10-2 and TRBJ1-4; no clear D. Germline CDR1 and CDR2: WSHSY and SAAADI. The CDR3 spans 15 residues. CDR3 in DNA: TGCGCCAGCAGTGACCCGTTTGCAACTAATGAAGAACTGTTTTTT. This translates into CASSDPFATNEELFF.

This clonotype was seen ten or more times. DNA of the CDR3: TGTGCCAGCAGTTCCCCAGGGACAGGGACAAACACCGGGGAGCTGTTTTTT. Its protein is CASSSPGTGTNTGELFF. The chain joins TRBV6-1 to TRBJ2-2; 9 bases align to TRBD1. V trimming: 5 bases; J trimming: 2 bases; junction bases outside the gene matches: 9. The CDR3 loop spans 17 amino acids. Germline V gene data show CDR1 as MNHNS and CDR2 as SASEGT.